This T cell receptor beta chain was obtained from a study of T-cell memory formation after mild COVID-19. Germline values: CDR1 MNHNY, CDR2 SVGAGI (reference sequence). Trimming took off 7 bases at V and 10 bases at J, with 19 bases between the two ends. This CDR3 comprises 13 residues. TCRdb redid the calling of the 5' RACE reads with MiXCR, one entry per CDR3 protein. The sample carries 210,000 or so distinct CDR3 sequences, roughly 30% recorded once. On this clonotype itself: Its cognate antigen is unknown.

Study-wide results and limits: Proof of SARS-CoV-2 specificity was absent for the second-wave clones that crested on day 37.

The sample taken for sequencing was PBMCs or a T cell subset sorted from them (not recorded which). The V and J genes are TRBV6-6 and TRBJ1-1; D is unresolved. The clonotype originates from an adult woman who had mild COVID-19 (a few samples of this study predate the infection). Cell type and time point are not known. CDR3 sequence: CASTLTFDFGAFF. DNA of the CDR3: TGTGCCAGCACCTTAACCTTTGACTTTGGAGCTTTCTTT.